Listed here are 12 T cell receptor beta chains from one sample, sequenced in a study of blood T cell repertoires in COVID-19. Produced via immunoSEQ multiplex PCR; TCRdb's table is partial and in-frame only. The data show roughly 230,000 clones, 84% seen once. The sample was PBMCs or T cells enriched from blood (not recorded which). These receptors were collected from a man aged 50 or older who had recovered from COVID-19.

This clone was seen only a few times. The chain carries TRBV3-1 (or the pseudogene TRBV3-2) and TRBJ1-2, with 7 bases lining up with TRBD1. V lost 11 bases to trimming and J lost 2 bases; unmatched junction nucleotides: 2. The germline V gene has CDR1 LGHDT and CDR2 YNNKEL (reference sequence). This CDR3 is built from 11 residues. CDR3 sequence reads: CASRGNYGYTF. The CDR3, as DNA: TGTGCCTCCAGGGGGAACTATGGCTACACCTTC.

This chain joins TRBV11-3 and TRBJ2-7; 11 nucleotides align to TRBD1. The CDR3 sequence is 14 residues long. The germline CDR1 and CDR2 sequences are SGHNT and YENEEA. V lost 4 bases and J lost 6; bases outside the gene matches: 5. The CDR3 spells CASSSGQGEAEQYF. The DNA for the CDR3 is TGTGCCAGCAGCTCGGGACAGGGGGAGGCCGAGCAGTACTTC.

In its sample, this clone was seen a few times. The CDR3 coding sequence is TGTGCCAGCGGGAAATTACAGGGGGGAAATCAGCCCCAGCATTTT. This encodes CASGKLQGGNQPQHF. V usage is TRBV6-5 and J usage is TRBJ1-5; TRBD1 agrees at 8 bases. Germline loops: CDR1 MNHEY, CDR2 SVGAGI. There are 15 residues in the CDR3. Trimming cost V 8 bases and J 4 bases; bases outside gene matches: 10.

The CDR3 reads CATSKSAVPNQPQHF. CDR3 nucleotide sequence: TGTGCCACCAGCAAGAGCGCGGTCCCCAATCAGCCCCAGCATTTT. The J gene is TRBJ1-5, the V gene TRBV15; D unresolved. Deletions cut 4 bases from V and 3 bases from J, with 13 bases between. Germline V gene data show CDR1 as LNHNV and CDR2 as YYDKDF (reference sequence). The CDR3 is 15 amino acids.

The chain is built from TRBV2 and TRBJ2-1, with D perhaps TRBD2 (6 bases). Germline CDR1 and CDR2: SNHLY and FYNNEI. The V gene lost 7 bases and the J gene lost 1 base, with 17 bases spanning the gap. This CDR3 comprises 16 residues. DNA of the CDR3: TGTGCCAGCACCCCGTGGCTGGGGACTTCCTACAATGAGCAGTTCTTC. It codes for CASTPWLGTSYNEQFF.

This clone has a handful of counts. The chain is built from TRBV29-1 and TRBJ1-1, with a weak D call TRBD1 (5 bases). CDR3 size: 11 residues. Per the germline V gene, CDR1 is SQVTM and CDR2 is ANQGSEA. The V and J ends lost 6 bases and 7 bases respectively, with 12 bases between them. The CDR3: CSVVDSFEAFF. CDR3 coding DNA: TGCAGCGTAGTAGACAGCTTTGAAGCTTTCTTT.

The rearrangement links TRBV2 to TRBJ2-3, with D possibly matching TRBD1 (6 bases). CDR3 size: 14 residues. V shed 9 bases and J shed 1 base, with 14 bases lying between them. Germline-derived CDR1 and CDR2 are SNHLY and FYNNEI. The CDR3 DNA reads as TGTGCCAGTGAAACAGGGTTTGGCACAGATACGCAGTATTTT. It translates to CASETGFGTDTQYF.

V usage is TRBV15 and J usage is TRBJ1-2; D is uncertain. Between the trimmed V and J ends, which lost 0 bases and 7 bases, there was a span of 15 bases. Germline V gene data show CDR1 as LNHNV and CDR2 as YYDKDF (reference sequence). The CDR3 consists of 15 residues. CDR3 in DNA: TGTGCCACCAGCAGAGAGGTCGCAGGCTTGGGTGGCTACACCTTC. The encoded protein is CATSREVAGLGGYTF.

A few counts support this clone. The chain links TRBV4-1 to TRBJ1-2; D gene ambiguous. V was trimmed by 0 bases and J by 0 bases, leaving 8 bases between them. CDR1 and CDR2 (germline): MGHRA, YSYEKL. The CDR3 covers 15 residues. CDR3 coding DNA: TGCGCCAGCAGCCAAGATTATATAGCTAACTATGGCTACACCTTC. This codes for CASSQDYIANYGYTF.

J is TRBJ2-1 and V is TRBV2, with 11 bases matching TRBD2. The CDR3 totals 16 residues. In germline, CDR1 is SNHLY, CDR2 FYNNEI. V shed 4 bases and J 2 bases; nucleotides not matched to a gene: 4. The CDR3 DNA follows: TGTGCCAGCAGTGGGCTAGCGGGAGGTCCCTACAATGAGCAGTTCTTC. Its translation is CASSGLAGGPYNEQFF.

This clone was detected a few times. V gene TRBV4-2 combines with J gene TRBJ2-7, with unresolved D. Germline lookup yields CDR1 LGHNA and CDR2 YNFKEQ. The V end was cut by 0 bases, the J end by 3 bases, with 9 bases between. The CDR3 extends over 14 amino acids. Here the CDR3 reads CASSQDPPVYEQYF. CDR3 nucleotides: TGTGCCAGCAGCCAAGACCCCCCTGTCTACGAGCAGTACTTC.

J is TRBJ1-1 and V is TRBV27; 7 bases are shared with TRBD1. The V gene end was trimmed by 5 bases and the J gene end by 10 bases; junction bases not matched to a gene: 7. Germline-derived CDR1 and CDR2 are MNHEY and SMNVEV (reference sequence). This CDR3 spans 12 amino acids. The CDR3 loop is CASSTTTGAAFF. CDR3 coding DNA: TGTGCCAGCAGTACCACCACAGGGGCAGCTTTCTTT.